A selection of T cell receptor beta chains follows, all from one sample in a study of shared clonotypes between healthy human individuals. TCRdb's copy holds only in-frame clones and misses some; the assay was immunoSEQ multiplex PCR. The sample lists approximately 1.5 million clones; under 99% were seen once. Sequenced material: naive CD4+ T cells sorted from blood. Receptors were obtained from a man aged 25-45 years in good health. Both conserved end residues are part of each CDR3. The D gene is left open where the match is weak.

NA	TRBV25-1	TRBJ2-7	CASSELVEQYF	TGTGCCAGCAGTGAATTAGTCGAGCAGTACTTC
NA	TRBV5-4	TRBJ1-4	CASKPRGGEKLFF	TGTGCCAGCAAACCGAGGGGGGGCGAAAAACTGTTTTTT
NA	TRBV9	TRBJ2-6	CASRGSGANVLTF	TGTGCCAGCAGGGGATCTGGGGCCAACGTCCTGACTTTC
NA	TRBV27	TRBJ2-2	CASSWQLNTGELFF	TGTGCCAGCAGTTGGCAGCTAAACACCGGGGAGCTGTTTTTT
NA	TRBV18	TRBJ2-3	CASSTSDIFSTDTQYF	TGTGCCAGCTCAACGTCGGACATTTTTAGCACAGATACGCAGTATTTT
NA	TRBV14	TRBJ2-7	CASSPRSGGGYEQYF	TGTGCCAGCAGCCCAAGGTCCGGGGGTGGGTACGAGCAGTACTTC
TRBD2	TRBV9	TRBJ2-7	CASSVLAGSYEQYF	TGTGCCAGCAGCGTCCTAGCGGGCTCCTACGAGCAGTACTTC
NA	TRBV18	TRBJ2-1	CASSPPSVGRYNEQFF	TGTGCCAGCTCACCACCGTCCGTAGGACGCTACAATGAGCAGTTCTTC
NA	TRBV7-6	TRBJ2-5	CASSPIDQETQYF	TGTGCCAGCAGCCCCATTGACCAAGAGACCCAGTACTTC
NA	TRBV28	TRBJ1-2	CASSLLAFFYGYTF	TGTGCCAGCAGTTTACTGGCGTTTTTCTATGGCTACACCTTC